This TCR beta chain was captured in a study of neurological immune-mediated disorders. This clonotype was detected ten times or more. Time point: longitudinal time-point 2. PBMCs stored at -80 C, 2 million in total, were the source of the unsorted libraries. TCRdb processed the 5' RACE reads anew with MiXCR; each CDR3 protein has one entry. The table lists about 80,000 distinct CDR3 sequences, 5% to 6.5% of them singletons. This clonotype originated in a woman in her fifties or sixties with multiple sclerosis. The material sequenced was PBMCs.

The CDR3 DNA follows: TGCGCCAGCAGCCCCGGGACAGCAACTAATGAAAAACTGTTTTTT. The encoded protein is CASSPGTATNEKLFF. V gene TRBV5-1 combines with J gene TRBJ1-4; 7 nucleotides agree with TRBD1. Looked up from germline, CDR1 is SGHRS and CDR2 is YFSETQ. The CDR3 is 15 residues long. Germline trimming cut 4 bases from V and 0 bases from J; bases unmatched to any gene: 3.